A single sample gave rise to the 16 T cell receptor beta chains below, sequenced in a study of regulatory T cells in long-lasting Graves disease. Time point: persistent/refractory GD, antithyroid drugs over 5 years with positive TRAb. The TCR library was prepared using RNA isolated from PBMCs. Arm-PCR of CDR3 regions and iRepertoire HTBI primers were used to build TCR beta libraries. TCRdb recomputed calls from the multiplex PCR reads with MiXCR, one row per CDR3 protein. The sample has 700,000 or so distinct CDR3 sequences; 25% to 30% are singletons. The material sequenced was peripheral blood mononuclear cells (PBMCs), taken when the disease was refractory, from a patient treated with antithyroid drugs. These receptor sequences come from a female donor with Graves disease.

A few counts support this clonotype. This chain uses TRBV6-1 with TRBJ2-3; TRBD1 might be the D (6 bases). The V gene's germline CDR1 is MNHNS and CDR2 SASEGT. This CDR3 contains 14 residues. V was shortened by 4 bases and J by 3 bases, with 11 bases between the two germline ends. As DNA, the CDR3 is TGTGCCAGCAGTGGACAGGAAGGGACAGATACGCAGTATTTT. Protein sequence: CASSGQEGTDTQYF.

V usage is TRBV11-2 and J usage is TRBJ2-7; maybe TRBD1 (6 bases). V lost 1 base, J lost 4 bases, and 14 bases lay in between. CDR3 length: 15 residues. Per germline, CDR1 SGHAT and CDR2 FQNNGV. This chain's CDR3 is CASSLALGAPYEQYF. CDR3 DNA sequence: TGTGCCAGCAGCTTAGCCTTGGGGGCCCCGTACGAGCAGTACTTC.

A note on this clonotype: Its ends do not fully match the called genes, so a read error is possible. This rearrangement joins TRBV20-1 to TRBJ2-7; 8 bases agree with TRBD1. Germline V gives CDR1 DFQATT, CDR2 SNEGSKA (reference sequence). This CDR3 is built from 16 residues. The CDR3 sequence: CSANGLPGQAPYGQYF. CDR3 coding DNA: TGCAGTGCTAATGGACTACCGGGACAGGCCCCCTACGGGCAGTACTTC.

The chain recombines TRBV3-1 with TRBJ2-7; D not resolved. Germline CDR1 is LGHDT and CDR2 is YNNKEL (reference sequence). Trimming cost V 0 bases and J 10 bases, with 10 bases left between them. The CDR3 covers 12 residues. CDR3 residues: CASSQEQLIQYF. In DNA form, the CDR3 reads TGTGCCAGCAGCCAAGAACAGTTGATACAGTACTTC.

This clonotype was seen more than once but under ten times. The gene calls are TRBV6-1 and TRBJ1-2, with D perhaps TRBD1 (5 bases). The CDR3 runs to 14 residues. Trimming took off 4 bases at V and 2 bases at J, with 11 bases between the two ends. Germline-derived CDR1 and CDR2 are MNHNS and SASEGT. CDR3 amino acids: CASSAGTENYGYTF. CDR3 sequence (DNA): TGTGCCAGCAGTGCGGGGACGGAAAACTATGGCTACACCTTC.

The chain combines TRBV19 with TRBJ1-5; possibly TRBD1 for D (6 bases). The length of the CDR3 is 15 residues. Germline V lookup: CDR1 LNHDA, CDR2 SQIVND (reference sequence). V was shortened by 1 base and J by 1 base, with 8 bases between the two germline ends. In DNA form, the CDR3 reads TGTGCCAGTAGTATAGGGGGGCTGAGCAATCAGCCCCAGCATTTT. Its protein product is CASSIGGLSNQPQHF.

This clonotype has only a few counts. The chain employs TRBV2 and TRBJ2-1; 13 nucleotides agree with TRBD2. From germline, CDR1 is SNHLY and CDR2 FYNNEI. The CDR3 spans 16 residues. V shed 2 bases and J 7 bases; nucleotides not matched to a gene: 5. DNA for the CDR3: TGTGCCAGCAGTGAACCCGGACTAGCGGGAGATAATGAGCAGTTCTTC. It specifies CASSEPGLAGDNEQFF.

The chain joins TRBV7-9 to TRBJ1-6; no clear D. From germline, CDR1 is SEHNR and CDR2 FQNEAQ (reference sequence). The V and J ends lost 1 base and 11 bases respectively, with 9 bases between them. This CDR3 comprises 13 residues. Here the CDR3 reads CASSLDPWPPLHF. The CDR3 bases are TGTGCCAGCAGCTTAGATCCCTGGCCACCCCTCCACTTT. The complete variable domain, with remaining parts taken from reference TRBV7-9 and TRBJ1-6, reads DTGVSQNPRHKITKRGQNVTFRCDPISEHNRLYWYRQTLGQGPEFLTYFQNEAQLEKSRLLSDRFSAERPKGSFSTLEIQRTEQGDSAMYLCASSLDPWPPLHFGNGTRLTVT.

V usage is TRBV5-1 and J usage is TRBJ1-1, with D tentatively TRBD1 (5 bases). Trimming pared 5 bases from V and 5 bases from J, leaving 16 bases between. Germline V gives CDR1 SGHRS, CDR2 YFSETQ. The CDR3 is 14 amino acids. CDR3 region: CASRSDSAGTEAFF. Here the CDR3 DNA reads TGCGCCAGCAGATCCGACAGCGCGGGGACTGAAGCTTTCTTT.

CDR3 DNA sequence: TGCGCCAGCATCAGGGGGGGGGAGGCAACTAATGAAAAACTGTTTTTT. This sequence encodes CASIRGGEATNEKLFF. This sequence joins TRBV5-1 and TRBJ1-4; 7 positions agree with TRBD1. The CDR3 spans 16 residues. With 6 bases clipped from V and 0 bases from J, the junction kept 8 bases outside the gene matches. Germline loops: CDR1 SGHRS, CDR2 YFSETQ.

A few counts support this clonotype. The J gene is TRBJ2-7, the V gene TRBV20-1, with 9 bases lining up with TRBD2. The CDR3 has 13 residues. V was clipped by 5 bases and J by 7 bases; unmatched bases: 9. Germline lookup yields CDR1 DFQATT and CDR2 SNEGSKA (reference sequence). The CDR3 bases are TGCAGTGCTGATTCCGGACTAGCGAGGGAGCAGTACTTC. Amino acids: CSADSGLAREQYF.

The sample holds a few counts of this clonotype. J is TRBJ2-5 and V is TRBV27, with D hard to call. In germline, CDR1 is MNHEY, CDR2 SMNVEV (reference sequence). The CDR3 totals 15 residues. The V gene lost 7 bases and the J gene lost 2 bases, with 17 bases spanning the gap. The CDR3 DNA reads as TGTGCCAGCAAAGACGCGTACACAAAACAAGAGACCCAGTACTTC. Its protein product is CASKDAYTKQETQYF.

This rearrangement joins TRBV19 to TRBJ2-1; TRBD2 matches at 8 bases. Trimming took 7 bases from V and 3 from J; bases not matched to a gene: 5. In germline, CDR1 is LNHDA, CDR2 SQIVND (reference sequence). The CDR3 loop spans 14 amino acids. CDR3 sequence (DNA): TGTGCCAGTAAGGAACTAGCGGACTACAATGAGCAGTTCTTC. As protein: CASKELADYNEQFF.

The V gene is TRBV30, the J gene TRBJ1-6; a possible D gene is TRBD1 (5 bases). The germline V and J ends were trimmed by 2 bases and 7 bases, with 15 bases remaining between them. CDR1 and CDR2 (germline): GTSNPN, SVGIG (reference sequence). The CDR3 runs 15 residues. The CDR3 region is CAWSRLSWDNSPLHF. The DNA of the CDR3 is TGTGCCTGGAGTAGGTTGTCTTGGGACAATTCACCCCTCCACTTT.

This clonotype has only a few counts. This rearrangement joins TRBV11-2 to TRBJ2-3; TRBD2 matches at 7 bases. CDR3 length equals 15 residues. V gave up 5 bases and J gave up 2 bases; unmatched junction bases: 7. Looked up from germline, CDR1 is SGHAT and CDR2 is FQNNGV. CDR3 in DNA: TGTGCCAGCAGCCTGCTACTAGCGACCACAGATACGCAGTATTTT. It yields the protein CASSLLLATTDTQYF.

The rearrangement links TRBV12-5 to TRBJ1-1; D may be TRBD1 (5 bases). CDR3 length: 14 residues. V gave up 7 bases and J gave up 5 bases, with 17 bases separating them. Germline CDR1 LGHNT, CDR2 FRNRAP. The CDR3 region is CASVPSGVGTEAFF. CDR3 sequence (DNA): TGTGCTAGTGTCCCCTCGGGGGTGGGGACTGAAGCTTTCTTT.